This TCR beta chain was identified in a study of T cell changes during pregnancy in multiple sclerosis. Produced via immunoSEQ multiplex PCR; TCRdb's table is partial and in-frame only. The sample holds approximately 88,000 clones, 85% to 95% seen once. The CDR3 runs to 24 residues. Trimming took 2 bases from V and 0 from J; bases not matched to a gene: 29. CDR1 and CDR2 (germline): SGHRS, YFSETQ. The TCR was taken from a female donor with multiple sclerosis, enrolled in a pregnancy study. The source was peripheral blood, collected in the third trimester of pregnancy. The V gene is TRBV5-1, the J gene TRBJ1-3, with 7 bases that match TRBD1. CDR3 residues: CASSFSSRRQEIPGGQHSGNTIYF. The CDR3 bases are TGCGCCAGCAGCTTTTCTTCTCGTCGCCAGGAAATTCCCGGGGGACAGCACTCTGGAAACACCATATATTTT.